This section outlines one TCR beta chain sequence together with its context. Its antigen remains unidentified. These data belong to a study of blood T cells in healthy people across ages. Study findings and constraints: A roughly linear fall in TCR beta diversity per million T cells was seen with increasing age. Versus aged donors, long-lived donors had higher diversity and more naive CD4+ cells. Diversity of TCR beta correlated strongly with naive T cell percentage.

The authors ran a second PCR of roughly 7 to 11 cycles using a sample-barcoded 5' primer and a J-beta primer mix. Via MiXCR, TCRdb re-called the 5' RACE reads, giving one row per CDR3 protein. Altogether approximately 690,000 distinct CDR3 sequences are present, 58% being singletons, with the ten largest covering around 37%. Source material: blood. The origin of this receptor is a man aged 60 to 75 in good health.

CDR3 bases: TGTGCCAGCAGTCCCCCCTTGGTCTACTCCTACGAGCAGTACTTC. Its protein product is CASSPPLVYSYEQYF. The chain employs TRBV2 and TRBJ2-7; the D is unclear. Germline V gene lookup returns CDR1 SNHLY and CDR2 FYNNEI. Between the trimmed V and J ends, which lost 5 bases and 0 bases, there was a span of 14 bases. The CDR3 consists of 15 residues. The entire variable domain, with the rest obtained from reference TRBV2 and TRBJ2-7, is as follows: EPEVTQTPSHQVTQMGQEVILRCVPISNHLYFYWYRQILGQKVEFLVSFYNNEISEKSEIFDDQFSVERPDGSNFTLKIRSTKLEDSAMYFCASSPPLVYSYEQYFGPGTRLTVT.